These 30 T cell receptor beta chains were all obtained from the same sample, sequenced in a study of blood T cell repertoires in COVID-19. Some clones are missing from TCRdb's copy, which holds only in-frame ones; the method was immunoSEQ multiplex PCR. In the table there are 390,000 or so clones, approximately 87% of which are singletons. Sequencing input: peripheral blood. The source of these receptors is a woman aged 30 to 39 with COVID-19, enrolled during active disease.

The CDR3 is CASGRDRGRAEAFF. The CDR3, as DNA: TGTGCCAGCGGAAGGGACAGGGGGCGAGCTGAAGCTTTCTTT. The rearrangement links TRBV5-6 to TRBJ1-1, with TRBD1 identical over 12 bases. From germline, CDR1 is SGHDT and CDR2 YYEEEE. With V trimmed by 7 bases and J by 6 bases, 7 bases remained unmatched. The CDR3 is made up of 14 amino acids.

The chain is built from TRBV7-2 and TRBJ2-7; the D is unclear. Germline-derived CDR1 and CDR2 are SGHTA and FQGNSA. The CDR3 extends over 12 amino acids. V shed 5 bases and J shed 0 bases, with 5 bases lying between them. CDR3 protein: CASSPLSYEQYF. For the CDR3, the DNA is TGTGCCAGCAGCCCTCTCTCCTACGAGCAGTACTTC.

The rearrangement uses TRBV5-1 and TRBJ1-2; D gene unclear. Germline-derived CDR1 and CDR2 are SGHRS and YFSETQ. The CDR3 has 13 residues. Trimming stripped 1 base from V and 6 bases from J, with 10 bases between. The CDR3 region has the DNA TGCGCCAGCAGCTTGCCCCCACGGGATGGCTACACCTTC. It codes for CASSLPPRDGYTF.

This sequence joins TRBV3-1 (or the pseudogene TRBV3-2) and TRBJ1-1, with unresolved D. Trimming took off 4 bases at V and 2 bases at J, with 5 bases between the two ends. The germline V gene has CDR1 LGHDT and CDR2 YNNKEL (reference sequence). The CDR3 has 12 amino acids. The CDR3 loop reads CASSLSNTEAFF. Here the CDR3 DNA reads TGTGCCAGCAGCCTATCTAACACTGAAGCTTTCTTT.

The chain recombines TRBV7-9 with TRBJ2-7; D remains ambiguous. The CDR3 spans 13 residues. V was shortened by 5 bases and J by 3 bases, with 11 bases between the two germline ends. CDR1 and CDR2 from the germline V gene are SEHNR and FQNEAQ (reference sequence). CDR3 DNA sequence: TGTGCCAGCAGCCCCCAGGAACGCTACGAGCAGTACTTC. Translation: CASSPQERYEQYF.

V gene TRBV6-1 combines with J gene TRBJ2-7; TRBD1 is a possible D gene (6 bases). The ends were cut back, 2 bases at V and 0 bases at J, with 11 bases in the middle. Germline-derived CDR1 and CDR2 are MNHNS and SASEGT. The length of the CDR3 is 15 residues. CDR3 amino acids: CASSERDTYSYEQYF. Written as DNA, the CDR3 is TGTGCCAGCAGTGAACGGGACACCTACTCCTACGAGCAGTACTTC.

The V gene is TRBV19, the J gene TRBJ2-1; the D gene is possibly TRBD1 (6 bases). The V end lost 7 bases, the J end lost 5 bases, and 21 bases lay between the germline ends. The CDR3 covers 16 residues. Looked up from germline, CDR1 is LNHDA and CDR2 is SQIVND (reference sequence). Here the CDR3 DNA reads TGTGCCAGTAACTTCCCGGGCAGGGGTAGAAACAATGAGCAGTTCTTC. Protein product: CASNFPGRGRNNEQFF.

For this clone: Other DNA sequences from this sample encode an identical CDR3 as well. CDR3 DNA: TGCGCCAGCAGCCTAGCGGGAAGCTACGAGCAGTACTTC. It translates to CASSLAGSYEQYF. The V call is TRBV5-1, the J call TRBJ2-7, with 9 nucleotides matching TRBD2. The CDR3 consists of 13 residues. V lost 4 bases and J lost 3; bases outside the gene matches: 2. Germline values: CDR1 SGHRS, CDR2 YFSETQ.

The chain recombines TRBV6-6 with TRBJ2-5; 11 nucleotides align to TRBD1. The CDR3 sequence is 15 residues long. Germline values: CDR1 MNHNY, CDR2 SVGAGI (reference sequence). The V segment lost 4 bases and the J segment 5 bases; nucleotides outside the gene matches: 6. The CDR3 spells CASSSRTGGGETQYF. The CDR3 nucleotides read TGTGCCAGCAGTTCCCGGACAGGGGGCGGTGAGACCCAGTACTTC.

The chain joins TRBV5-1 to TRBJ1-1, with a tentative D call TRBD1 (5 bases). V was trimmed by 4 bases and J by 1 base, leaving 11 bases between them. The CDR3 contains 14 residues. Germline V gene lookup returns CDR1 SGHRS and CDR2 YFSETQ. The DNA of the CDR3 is TGCGCCAGCAGCGTCGACAGCTCGAACACTGAAGCTTTCTTT. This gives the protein CASSVDSSNTEAFF.

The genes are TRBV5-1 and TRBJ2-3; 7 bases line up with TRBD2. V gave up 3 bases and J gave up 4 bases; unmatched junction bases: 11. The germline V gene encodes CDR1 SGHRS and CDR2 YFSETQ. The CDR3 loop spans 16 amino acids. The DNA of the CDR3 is TGCGCCAGCAGCTGGGGAAGCGGCGGGAGCGCAGATACGCAGTATTTT. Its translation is CASSWGSGGSADTQYF.

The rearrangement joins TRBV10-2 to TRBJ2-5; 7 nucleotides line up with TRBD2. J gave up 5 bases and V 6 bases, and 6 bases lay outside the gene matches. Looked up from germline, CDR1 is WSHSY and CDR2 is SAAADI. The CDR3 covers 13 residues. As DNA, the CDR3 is TGCGCCAGCAGCGCCGTGGGGGGGGAGACCCAGTACTTC. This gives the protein CASSAVGGETQYF.

In DNA, the CDR3 is TGTGCCATCAGTAGTACCGGATCGGGGACTGGAAACACCATATATTTT. Protein product: CAISSTGSGTGNTIYF. The V call is TRBV10-3, the J call TRBJ1-3, with D unresolved. There are 16 residues in the CDR3. Trimming took 5 bases from V and 2 from J, leaving 16 bases between them. The germline V gene encodes CDR1 ENHRY and CDR2 SYGVKD.

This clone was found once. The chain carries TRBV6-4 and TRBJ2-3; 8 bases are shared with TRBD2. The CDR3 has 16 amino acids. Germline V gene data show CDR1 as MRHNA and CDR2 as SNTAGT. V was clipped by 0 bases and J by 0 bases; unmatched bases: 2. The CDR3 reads CASSDSSSGSTDTQYF. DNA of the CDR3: TGTGCCAGCAGTGACTCGTCTAGCGGGAGCACAGATACGCAGTATTTT.

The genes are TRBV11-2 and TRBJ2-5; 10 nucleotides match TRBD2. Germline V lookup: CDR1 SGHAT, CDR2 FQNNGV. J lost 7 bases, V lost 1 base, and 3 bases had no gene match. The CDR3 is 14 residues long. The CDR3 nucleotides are TGTGCCAGCAGCTTAGTGGCTAGCGGGGGGACCCAGTACTTC. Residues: CASSLVASGGTQYF.

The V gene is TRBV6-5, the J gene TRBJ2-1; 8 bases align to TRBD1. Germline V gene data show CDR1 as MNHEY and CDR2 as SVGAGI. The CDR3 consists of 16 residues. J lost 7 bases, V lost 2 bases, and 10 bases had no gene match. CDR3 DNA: TGTGCCAGCAGTTACCTGGGCCAGGGGGCGGCGAATGAGCAGTTCTTC. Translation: CASSYLGQGAANEQFF.

The CDR3 bases are TGTGCCAGCAGCCTCGACAGGGGGGTTCTGAATGAGCAGTTCTTC. As protein: CASSLDRGVLNEQFF. This chain connects TRBV5-6 to TRBJ2-1; 9 bases are a match to TRBD1. Losses at the gene ends were 4 bases for V and 7 bases for J; bases not matched to a gene: 9. The V gene's germline CDR1 is SGHDT and CDR2 YYEEEE. The CDR3 extends over 15 amino acids.

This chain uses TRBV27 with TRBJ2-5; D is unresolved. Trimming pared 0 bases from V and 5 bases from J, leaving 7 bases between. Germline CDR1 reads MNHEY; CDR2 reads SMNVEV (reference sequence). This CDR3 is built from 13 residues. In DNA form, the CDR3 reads TGTGCCAGCAGTTTATCCCGGTGGGAGACCCAGTACTTC. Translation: CASSLSRWETQYF.

In nucleotides, the CDR3 is TGTGCCAGCAGCTTACAGGGGGCTTACGAGCAGTACTTC. Its translation is CASSLQGAYEQYF. The V and J genes are TRBV5-4 and TRBJ2-7, with 9 bases fitting TRBD1. The CDR3 is made up of 13 amino acids. V lost 2 bases to trimming and J lost 4 bases; unmatched junction nucleotides: 1. Germline V CDR1 and CDR2: SGHNT, YYREEE (reference sequence). Full variable domain (missing parts from reference TRBV5-4 and TRBJ2-7): ETGVTQSPTHLIKTRGQQVTLRCSSQSGHNTVSWYQQALGQGPQFIFQYYREEENGRGNFPPRFSGLQFPNYSSELNVNALELDDSALYLCASSLQGAYEQYFGPGTRLTVT.

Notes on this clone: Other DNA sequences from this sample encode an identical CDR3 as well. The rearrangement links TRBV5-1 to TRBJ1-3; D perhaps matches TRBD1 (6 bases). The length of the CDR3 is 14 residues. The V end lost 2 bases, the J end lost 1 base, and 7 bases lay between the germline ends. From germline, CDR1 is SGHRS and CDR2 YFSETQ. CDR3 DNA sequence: TGCGCCAGCAGCTTACAGGGATCTGGAAACACCATATATTTT. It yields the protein CASSLQGSGNTIYF. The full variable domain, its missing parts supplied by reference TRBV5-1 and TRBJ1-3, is KAGVTQTPRYLIKTRGQQVTLSCSPISGHRSVSWYQQTPGQGLQFLFEYFSETQRNKGNFPGRFSGRQFSNSRSEMNVSTLELGDSALYLCASSLQGSGNTIYFGEGSWLTVV.

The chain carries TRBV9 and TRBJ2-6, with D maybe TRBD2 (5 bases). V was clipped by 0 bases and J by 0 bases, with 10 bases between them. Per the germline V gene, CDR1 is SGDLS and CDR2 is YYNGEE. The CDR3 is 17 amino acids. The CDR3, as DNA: TGTGCCAGCAGCGTAGAGGACTTTCCCTCTGGGGCCAACGTCCTGACTTTC. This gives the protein CASSVEDFPSGANVLTF.

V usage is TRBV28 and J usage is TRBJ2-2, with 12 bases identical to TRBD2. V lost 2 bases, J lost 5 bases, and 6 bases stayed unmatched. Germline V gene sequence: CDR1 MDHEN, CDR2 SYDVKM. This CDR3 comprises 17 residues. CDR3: CASSLTSGRPGTGELFF. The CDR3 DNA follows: TGTGCCAGCAGTTTAACTAGCGGGAGGCCGGGAACCGGGGAGCTGTTTTTT.

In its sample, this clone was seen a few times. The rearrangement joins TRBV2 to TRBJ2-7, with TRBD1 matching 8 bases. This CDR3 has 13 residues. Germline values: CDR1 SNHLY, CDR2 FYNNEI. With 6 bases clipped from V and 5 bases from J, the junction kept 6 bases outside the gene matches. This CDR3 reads CASRTGAGHEQYF. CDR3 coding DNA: TGTGCCAGCAGGACAGGGGCTGGGCACGAGCAGTACTTC.

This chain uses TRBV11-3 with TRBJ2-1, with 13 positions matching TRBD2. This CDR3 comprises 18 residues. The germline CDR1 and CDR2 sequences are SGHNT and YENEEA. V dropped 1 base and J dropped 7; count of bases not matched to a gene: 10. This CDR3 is CASSLGGLAGRFGNEQFF. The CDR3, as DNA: TGTGCCAGCAGCTTAGGGGGACTAGCGGGAAGGTTTGGGAATGAGCAGTTCTTC. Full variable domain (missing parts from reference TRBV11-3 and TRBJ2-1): EAGVVQSPRYKIIEKKQPVAFWCNPISGHNTLYWYLQNLGQGPELLIRYENEEAVDDSQLPKDRFSAERLKGVDSTLKIQPAELGDSAVYLCASSLGGLAGRFGNEQFFGPGTRLTVL.

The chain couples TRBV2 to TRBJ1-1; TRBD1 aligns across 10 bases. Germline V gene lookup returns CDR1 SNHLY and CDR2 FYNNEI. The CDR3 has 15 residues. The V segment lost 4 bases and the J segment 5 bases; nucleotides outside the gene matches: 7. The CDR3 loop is CASSVRDRGRTEAFF. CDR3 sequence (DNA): TGTGCCAGCAGTGTCCGGGACAGGGGAAGAACTGAAGCTTTCTTT.

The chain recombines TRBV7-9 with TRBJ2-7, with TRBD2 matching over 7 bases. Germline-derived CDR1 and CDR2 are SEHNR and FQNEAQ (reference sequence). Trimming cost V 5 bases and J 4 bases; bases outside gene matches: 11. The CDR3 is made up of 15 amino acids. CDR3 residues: CASSPLGGGPYEQYF. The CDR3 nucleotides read TGTGCCAGCAGCCCGCTGGGGGGAGGGCCTTACGAGCAGTACTTC. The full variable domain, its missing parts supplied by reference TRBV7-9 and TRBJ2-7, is DTGVSQNPRHKITKRGQNVTFRCDPISEHNRLYWYRQTLGQGPEFLTYFQNEAQLEKSRLLSDRFSAERPKGSFSTLEIQRTEQGDSAMYLCASSPLGGGPYEQYFGPGTRLTVT.

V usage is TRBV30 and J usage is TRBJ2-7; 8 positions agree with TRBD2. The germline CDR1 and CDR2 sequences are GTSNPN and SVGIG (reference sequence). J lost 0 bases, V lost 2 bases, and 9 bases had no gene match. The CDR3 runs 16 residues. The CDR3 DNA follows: TGTGCCTGGAGTCCGGCTAGCGGGCTCACCTCCTACGAGCAGTACTTC. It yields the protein CAWSPASGLTSYEQYF.

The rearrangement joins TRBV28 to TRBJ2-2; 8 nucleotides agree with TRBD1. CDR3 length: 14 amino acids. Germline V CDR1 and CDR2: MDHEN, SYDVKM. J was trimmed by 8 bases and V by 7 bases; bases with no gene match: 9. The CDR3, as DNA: TGTGCCAGCAAGCGGACAGGGCCCTTGGGGGAGCTGTTTTTT. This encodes CASKRTGPLGELFF.

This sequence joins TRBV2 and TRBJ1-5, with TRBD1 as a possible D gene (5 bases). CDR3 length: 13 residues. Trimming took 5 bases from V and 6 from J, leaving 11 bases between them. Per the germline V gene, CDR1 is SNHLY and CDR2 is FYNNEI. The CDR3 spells CASSPGLGQPQHF. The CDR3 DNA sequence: TGTGCCAGCAGTCCAGGGTTAGGTCAGCCCCAGCATTTT.

The CDR3 DNA reads TGTGCCAGCGGCTCGAACACAGATACGCAGTATTTT. Protein product: CASGSNTDTQYF. V usage is TRBV2 and J usage is TRBJ2-3; the D is unclear. This CDR3 spans 12 amino acids. Germline values: CDR1 SNHLY, CDR2 FYNNEI. Trimming removed 8 bases at V and 2 bases at J, with 8 bases between.